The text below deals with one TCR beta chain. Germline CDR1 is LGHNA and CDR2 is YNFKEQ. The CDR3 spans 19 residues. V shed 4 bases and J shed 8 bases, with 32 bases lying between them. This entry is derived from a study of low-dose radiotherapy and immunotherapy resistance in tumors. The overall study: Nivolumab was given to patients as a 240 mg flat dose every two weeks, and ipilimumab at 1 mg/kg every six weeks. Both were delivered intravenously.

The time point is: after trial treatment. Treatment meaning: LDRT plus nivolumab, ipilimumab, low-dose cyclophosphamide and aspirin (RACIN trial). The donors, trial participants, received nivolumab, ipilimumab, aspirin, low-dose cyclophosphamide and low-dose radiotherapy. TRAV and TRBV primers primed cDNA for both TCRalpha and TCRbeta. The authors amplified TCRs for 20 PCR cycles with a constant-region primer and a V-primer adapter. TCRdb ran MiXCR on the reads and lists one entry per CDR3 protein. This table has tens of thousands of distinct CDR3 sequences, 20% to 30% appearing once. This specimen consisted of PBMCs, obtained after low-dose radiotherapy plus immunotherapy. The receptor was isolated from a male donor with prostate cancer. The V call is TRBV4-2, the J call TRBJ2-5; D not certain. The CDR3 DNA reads TGTGCCAGCAGCCGCCGCCATTCGGAGACGCCAGGTCCGAGAGAAACCCAGTACTTC. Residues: CASSRRHSETPGPRETQYF.